The next 20 T cell receptor beta chains were all read from a single sample in a study of blood T cell repertoires in COVID-19. The protocol was immunoSEQ multiplex PCR, while the TCRdb copy is restricted to in-frame clones and leaves out a portion. The sample gives around 300,000 clones, roughly 89% of which show up once; around 1.7% is in the top ten. The specimen was PBMCs or T cells enriched from blood (not recorded which). The source is a woman in her forties who had recovered from COVID-19.

This clone came up a few times. The chain combines TRBV2 with TRBJ1-2; TRBD1 agrees at 8 bases. CDR3 length: 15 residues. Trimming took 6 bases from V and 5 from J; bases not matched to a gene: 11. Germline values: CDR1 SNHLY, CDR2 FYNNEI. The CDR3 loop is CASSAIRTGMYGYTF. CDR3 DNA: TGTGCCAGCAGCGCAATACGGACAGGGATGTATGGCTACACCTTC.

The chain couples TRBV7-3 to TRBJ2-7, with 7 nucleotides matching TRBD2. V dropped 4 bases and J dropped 1; count of bases not matched to a gene: 10. The CDR3 has 16 residues. Germline CDR1 and CDR2: SGHTA and FQGTGA. CDR3 DNA sequence: TGTGCCAGCAGCTCTAAACTGGGACTACGGTCCTACGAGCAGTACTTC. Its translation: CASSSKLGLRSYEQYF.

J is TRBJ2-7 and V is TRBV10-3, with D tentatively TRBD2 (5 bases). With 2 bases removed from V and 11 bases from J, the gap between germline ends came to 16 bases. The CDR3 loop spans 13 amino acids. CDR1 is ENHRY and CDR2 is SYGVKD in the germline V gene. The CDR3 here is CAISEGVLEEEYF. CDR3 sequence (DNA): TGTGCCATCAGTGAGGGGGTACTAGAGGAAGAGTACTTC.

The V and J genes are TRBV18 and TRBJ1-6; 9 nucleotides line up with TRBD1. This CDR3 is 14 amino acids long. With 6 bases clipped from V and 9 bases from J, the junction kept 6 bases outside the gene matches. Looked up from germline, CDR1 is KGHSH and CDR2 is LQKENI. CDR3 DNA: TGTGCCAGCTCCCCCGGGACAGGGTTTTCACCCCTCCACTTT. Translated: CASSPGTGFSPLHF.

This chain uses TRBV5-4 with TRBJ2-1; the D gene is possibly TRBD2 (7 bases). CDR3 length: 14 residues. Germline CDR1 is SGHNT and CDR2 is YYREEE (reference sequence). The ends were cut back, 4 bases at V and 6 bases at J, with 14 bases in the middle. The CDR3 DNA reads as TGTGCCAGCAGCACAGGGAGGGCCTTCAATGAGCAGTTCTTC. It translates to CASSTGRAFNEQFF. Using reference TRBV5-4 and TRBJ2-1 for the parts outside the CDR3, the full variable domain is ETGVTQSPTHLIKTRGQQVTLRCSSQSGHNTVSWYQQALGQGPQFIFQYYREEENGRGNFPPRFSGLQFPNYSSELNVNALELDDSALYLCASSTGRAFNEQFFGPGTRLTVL.

The V gene is TRBV7-2, the J gene TRBJ2-7; 8 nucleotides align to TRBD1. The V and J ends lost 5 bases and 2 bases, in that order; junction bases with no gene match: 5. Germline V gene lookup returns CDR1 SGHTA and CDR2 FQGNSA. This CDR3 is built from 14 residues. In DNA form, the CDR3 reads TGTGCCAGCAGCCCTACCAGGGGGCCCTACGAGCAGTACTTC. It encodes CASSPTRGPYEQYF.

This chain connects TRBV11-2 to TRBJ1-4, with TRBD1 as a possible D gene (5 bases). Germline V gene sequence: CDR1 SGHAT, CDR2 FQNNGV. Trimming shortened V by 6 bases and J by 1 base, and 24 bases separated the two germline ends. CDR3 length: 19 amino acids. The CDR3 DNA reads as TGTGCCAGCAGTCTCTTCGCGCGAATGGCTAGGGGAACTAATGAAAAACTGTTTTTT. This codes for CASSLFARMARGTNEKLFF.

The chain carries TRBV6-5 and TRBJ2-7; 8 bases map to TRBD1. CDR1 MNHEY and CDR2 SVGAGI come from the germline V gene. CDR3 size: 15 residues. The V gene end was trimmed by 4 bases and the J gene end by 3 bases; junction bases not matched to a gene: 8. This CDR3 reads CASSFGQGFRYEQYF. DNA of the CDR3: TGTGCCAGCAGTTTCGGACAGGGTTTTCGCTACGAGCAGTACTTC.

This chain connects TRBV6-1 to TRBJ2-1; 10 bases map to TRBD2. Looked up from germline, CDR1 is MNHNS and CDR2 is SASEGT. The CDR3 is 17 amino acids. V was clipped by 4 bases and J by 2 bases; unmatched bases: 8. The CDR3 region has the DNA TGTGCCAGCAGTGGCCGAGGACTAGCGGCCACCTACAATGAGCAGTTCTTC. It encodes CASSGRGLAATYNEQFF.

In this sample, this clone turned up once. The chain uses TRBV5-1 and TRBJ2-1; D is ambiguous. There are 13 residues in the CDR3. Germline-derived CDR1 and CDR2 are SGHRS and YFSETQ. Trimming pared 7 bases from V and 12 bases from J, leaving 20 bases between. The CDR3 loop is CASGSFEVDAQFF. CDR3 in DNA: TGCGCCAGCGGATCTTTTGAGGTCGACGCGCAGTTCTTC.

The chain uses TRBV7-2 and TRBJ2-7; the match to TRBD1 covers 9 bases. Germline loops: CDR1 SGHTA, CDR2 FQGNSA. There are 14 residues in the CDR3. The V segment lost 7 bases and the J segment 9 bases; nucleotides outside the gene matches: 13. CDR3 coding DNA: TGTGCCAGCAATGGGTGGGGACAGGGTCTTGCGCAGTACTTC. This translates into CASNGWGQGLAQYF. The complete variable domain, with remaining parts taken from reference TRBV7-2 and TRBJ2-7, reads GAGVSQSPSNKVTEKGKDVELRCDPISGHTALYWYRQSLGQGLEFLIYFQGNSAPDKSGLPSDRFSAERTGGSVSTLTIQRTQQEDSAVYLCASNGWGQGLAQYFGPGTRLTVT.

The V and J genes are TRBV5-4 and TRBJ2-1; no clear D. CDR1 is SGHNT, CDR2 YYREEE, per germline (reference sequence). Trimming left V 5 bases short and J 6 bases short, with 15 bases between. This CDR3 is 14 amino acids long. Here the CDR3 reads CASRPDWASNEQFF. In DNA, the CDR3 is TGTGCCAGCAGACCCGATTGGGCTTCCAATGAGCAGTTCTTC.

J is TRBJ2-1 and V is TRBV5-1; 12 positions agree with TRBD2. Trimming took 2 bases from V and 0 from J; bases not matched to a gene: 12. The CDR3 spans 20 residues. Germline lookup yields CDR1 SGHRS and CDR2 YFSETQ. This chain's CDR3 is CASSFSGTSGPPSSYNEQFF. DNA of the CDR3: TGCGCCAGCAGCTTCTCCGGGACTAGCGGGCCCCCGAGCTCCTACAATGAGCAGTTCTTC.

The rearrangement links TRBV5-1 to TRBJ1-1; 9 bases match TRBD1. The CDR3 spans 15 residues. Germline-derived CDR1 and CDR2 are SGHRS and YFSETQ. Losses at the gene ends were 0 bases for V and 3 bases for J; bases not matched to a gene: 3. Here the CDR3 DNA reads TGCGCCAGCAGCTTGGACAGGGGGCTCTACACTGAAGCTTTCTTT. It encodes CASSLDRGLYTEAFF.

This clone came up once. This chain links TRBV7-2 with TRBJ1-4, with D possibly TRBD1 on 5 matching bases. Trimming stripped 5 bases from V and 8 bases from J, with 18 bases between. The CDR3 contains 15 residues. Germline V gives CDR1 SGHTA, CDR2 FQGNSA. The CDR3 loop is CASSPGDSSREKLFF. The CDR3 bases are TGTGCCAGCAGCCCGGGGGACTCCTCCAGAGAAAAACTGTTTTTT.

This chain uses TRBV7-3 with TRBJ2-3; 11 bases line up with TRBD2. This CDR3 spans 15 amino acids. The germline V gene has CDR1 SGHTA and CDR2 FQGTGA. V was pared by 6 bases and J by 5 bases, with 7 bases of the junction left unmatched. CDR3 DNA: TGTGCCAGCAGATTTAGCGGGAGGGTTGAAGATACGCAGTATTTT. Protein: CASRFSGRVEDTQYF.

This clone was seen a single time. The chain couples TRBV7-2 to TRBJ1-1; 9 bases agree with TRBD1. There are 13 residues in the CDR3. The trim removed 5 bases at V and 4 bases at J, leaving 2 bases unmatched. Germline assignment: CDR1 SGHTA and CDR2 FQGNSA. CDR3 bases: TGTGCCAGCAGCCGGGACAGGGCCACTGAAGCTTTCTTT. This sequence encodes CASSRDRATEAFF.

The chain combines TRBV5-1 with TRBJ2-7; 9 bases map to TRBD2. The CDR3 length is 17 residues. Germline V gene sequence: CDR1 SGHRS, CDR2 YFSETQ. The junction had 12 bases not matched to a gene; V was cut back by 3 bases and J by 2 bases. In DNA, the CDR3 is TGCGCCAGCAGCTCGGGACTAGCAGCCACAACTACCTACGAGCAGTACTTC. Protein product: CASSSGLAATTTYEQYF.

The chain uses TRBV9 and TRBJ1-2, with 10 bases fitting TRBD1. The trim removed 4 bases at V and 7 bases at J, leaving 10 bases unmatched. Looked up from germline, CDR1 is SGDLS and CDR2 is YYNGEE. This CDR3 has 15 amino acids. CDR3 region: CASSTWDRGRSGYTF. The CDR3 nucleotides are TGTGCCAGCAGCACTTGGGACAGGGGACGTTCTGGCTACACCTTC.

The chain links TRBV7-8 to TRBJ2-7; tentatively, D is TRBD2 (6 bases). The germline gives CDR1 SGHVS, CDR2 FQNEAQ. With 2 bases removed from V and 2 bases from J, the gap between germline ends came to 19 bases. CDR3 length: 17 amino acids. The CDR3 DNA follows: TGTGCCAGCAGCTTACTAGACGGGGGATTTACCCCCTACGAGCAGTACTTC. Its protein product is CASSLLDGGFTPYEQYF.